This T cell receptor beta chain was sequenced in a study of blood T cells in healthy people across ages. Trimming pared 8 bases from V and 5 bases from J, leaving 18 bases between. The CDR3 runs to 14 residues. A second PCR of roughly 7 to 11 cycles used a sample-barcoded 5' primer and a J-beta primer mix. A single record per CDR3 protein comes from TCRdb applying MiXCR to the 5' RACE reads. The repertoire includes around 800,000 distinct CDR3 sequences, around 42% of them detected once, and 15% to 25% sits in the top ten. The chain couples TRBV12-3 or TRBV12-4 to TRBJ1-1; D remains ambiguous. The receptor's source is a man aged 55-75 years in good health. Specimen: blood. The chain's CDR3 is CASSRRNLGTEAFF. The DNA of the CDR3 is TGTGCCAGCTCGCGGCGCAACTTAGGGACTGAAGCTTTCTTT.